Listed below are T cell receptor beta chains from one sample, sequenced in a study of blood T cell repertoires in COVID-19. Produced via immunoSEQ multiplex PCR; TCRdb's table is partial and in-frame only. The sample includes roughly 300,000 clones, approximately 84% of them seen just once. The specimen sequenced was PBMCs or T cells enriched from blood (not recorded which). The receptors stem from a man aged 25 to 40 who had recovered from COVID-19. CDR3s include the opening cysteine and the closing phenylalanine or tryptophan. Each record gives: J gene, V gene, clone size, D gene, CDR3 protein. The D gene is left open where the match is weak. The size of a clone is reported for some rows only, either as once, few or many, or as a class for expanded clones.

TRBJ1-2,TRBV19,NA,TRBD1,CASSPGGTGTGGYTF
TRBJ2-1,TRBV4-1,NA,TRBD2,CASSRAGTSVNYEQFF
TRBJ1-1,TRBV6-5,NA,TRBD1,CASRPGQGYTEAFF
TRBJ2-7,TRBV2,NA,NA,CASSPRPTGNEQYF
TRBJ1-6,TRBV7-2,NA,NA,CASSYRVRNSPLHF
TRBJ2-7,TRBV3-1/TRBV3-2,once,TRBD1,CASSPTSRGPYEQYF
TRBJ2-7,TRBV27,NA,TRBD1,CASGSQGASYEQYF
TRBJ1-6,TRBV11-2,NA,TRBD1,CASSLEQGANSPLHF
TRBJ2-1,TRBV7-8,NA,NA,CASSLRGSSPPDEQFF
TRBJ2-1,TRBV4-1,NA,NA,CASSPPLYYNEQFF
TRBJ1-3,TRBV7-9,many,NA,CASSLEGVAGNTIYF